The subject of this entry is one TCR beta chain. This clonotype was detected ten times or more. The specificity of this receptor is unknown. Base qualities are not at hand, and no much larger clone is one base apart. Library prep was done by PCR. Sequencing used an Illumina HiSeq 2500. TCR library preparation used molecular barcoding, with unique molecular identifiers applied to normalize quantification of the TCRbeta repertoire. The public reads were reanalyzed by TCRdb: fastp trimming at Q25, MiXCR alignment, in-frame beta chains only. A single entry per CDR3 protein holds the most common genes and DNA from its merged rows. The sample table lists 700,000 or so distinct CDR3 sequences, around 13% of them with a count of one. The top ten clones comprise about 0.77% of the sample. The source of the sample is a study of T-cell reconstitution after alpha-beta-depleted transplantation in children listed by TCRdb under 2016. Broadly, across the study: The study quantitatively tracked T-cell immune reconstitution after TCRalphabeta/CD19-depleted allogeneic hematopoietic cell transplantation in children using TCR repertoire profiling.

There are 14 amino acids in the CDR3, from cysteine to phenylalanine inclusive. Only the CDR3 DNA stays, 42 bases, in frame from base 1. From the germline V gene (reference sequence), CDR1 is DFQATT and CDR2 is SNEGSKA. V and J lose 3 bases and 6 bases, and a span of 17 bases separates them. The treatment or condition label, read with the paper, signifies: allogeneic hematopoietic cell transplantation with graft depleted of TCRalphabeta T cells and CD19 B cells. The transplant recipients were children given TCRalphabeta/CD19-depleted allogeneic hematopoietic cell grafts. Here is what the overall study found, with its caveats: Apparently early alphabetaT-cell count recovery about two months after transplant reportedly relied on only several hundred rapidly expanded clones derived from non-depleted graft cells. In some patients, high TCRbeta diversity at day 60 was attributed to recipient T cells and intrathymic progenitors that had survived conditioning. The frequencies of hyperexpanded clones fell over the following months, and after one year, T-cell counts and TCRbeta diversity were mostly attributed to newly produced T cells.

The sample here was PBMCs, taken before TCRalphabeta/CD19-depleted stem cell transplant. This clonotype was obtained from a girl aged 2 to 10 with congenital amegakaryocytic thrombocytopenia, due to receive a stem cell transplant. This receptor chain uses TRBV20-1 and TRBJ2-5; perhaps TRBD2 is the D gene, with 5 bases matching. The CDR3 corresponds to CSASGLAARKTQYF. The nucleotide sequence reads TGCAGTGCTAGCGGCCTAGCTGCGAGAAAGACCCAGTACTTC.